This TCR beta chain is from a study of T cells in Graves' hyperthyroidism and ophthalmopathy. The source material, RNA transcripts, was used to amplify TCR beta CDR3 regions. TCR CDR3 underwent first-round RT-PCR with the HTBI primer set. Using its own MiXCR run on the multiplex PCR reads, TCRdb lists one record per CDR3 protein. The data show 100,000 to 140,000 distinct CDR3 sequences, more than 15% seen once. On this clonotype itself: The antigen remains undetermined.

Exclusion of patients followed from uncontrolled infection, other autoimmune disease, pregnancy or lactation. Whole-study results and caveats: Stable hyperthyroidism was told apart from ophthalmopathy by a model built on 13 V-J features.

The receptor was isolated from a woman in her forties or fifties with Graves' hyperthyroidism. Sequencing was performed on blood.

The CDR3 loop reads CSAWTSGSEQYF. The CDR3 bases are TGCAGTGCCTGGACTAGCGGGAGCGAGCAGTACTTC. The gene calls are TRBV20-1 and TRBJ2-7; 13 nucleotides match TRBD2. CDR1 and CDR2 from the germline V gene are DFQATT and SNEGSKA (reference sequence). The CDR3 covers 12 residues. The trim removed 6 bases at V and 6 bases at J, leaving 2 bases unmatched.